This T cell receptor beta chain was captured by sequencing in a study of blood T cell repertoires in COVID-19. Looking at the study overall: Sites in the United States, Italy and Spain provided acute and convalescent COVID-19 samples. PBMCs, B-cell-depleted T cells, or T cells provided the cDNA or gDNA that made up the material.

Original analysis: Nucleated cell counts were estimated from reference gene primer amplification. Assay used: immunoSEQ multiplex PCR; TCRdb lists only in-frame clones, some missing. For V, J and clone size, that table is used; D and trimming come from the DNA. Seen here are more than 75,000 clones, about 86% observed once, and the top ten hold roughly 8.1%. Sequencing was done on a sample of peripheral blood. The receptor was isolated from a woman in her seventies with acute or convalescent COVID-19.

The CDR3 sequence: CASSLGFKKGSDTQYF. The DNA of the CDR3 is TGTGCCAGCAGCTTAGGGTTTAAGAAGGGGTCAGATACGCAGTATTTT. The rearrangement joins TRBV7-6 to TRBJ2-3, with a possible D match to TRBD1 (5 bases). The CDR3 runs 16 residues. The V end was cut by 1 base, the J end by 4 bases, with 15 bases between. In germline, CDR1 is SGHVS, CDR2 FNYEAQ.